The rows below give T cell receptor beta chains drawn from one sample of a study of T cell responses to AZD1222 COVID-19 vaccine. Libraries were prepared by immunoSEQ multiplex PCR; TCRdb keeps only in-frame clonotypes and omits some of them. Among 140,000 to 150,000 clones, nearly 95% were seen once, and the ten largest hold under 6.5%. The source was peripheral blood, collected on day 0 of AZD1222 vaccination. Receptors were obtained from an adult in good health. CDR3s include the opening cysteine and the closing phenylalanine or tryptophan. The order of the fields is J gene, clone size, V gene, D gene, CDR3 DNA, CDR3 protein. D genes are given only for firm matches. Expanded clones are given a class, and other clones once, few, many or no size at all.

>TRBJ2-1|few|TRBV27|.
TGTGCCAGCATCTTTTGTCAGGACATCACCTACAATGAGCAGTTCTTC
CASIFCQDITYNEQFF
>TRBJ1-1|.|TRBV7-2|TRBD1
TGTGCCAGCAGCTTGGCGACAGGGAGGACTGAAGCTTTCTTT
CASSLATGRTEAFF
>TRBJ1-1|.|TRBV28|.
TGTGCCAGCAAACGGACGGGCACTGAAGCTTTCTTT
CASKRTGTEAFF
>TRBJ2-7|.|TRBV9|TRBD1
TGTGCCAGCAGCGTAGCTTGGACAGGGGTTGAGCAGTACTTC
CASSVAWTGVEQYF
>TRBJ1-1|.|TRBV12-3/TRBV12-4|.
TGTGCCAGCAGTTTTACACCCAACACTGAAGCTTTCTTT
CASSFTPNTEAFF
>TRBJ2-5|.|TRBV5-5|.
TGTGCCAGCAGCATTGACAGCCAAGAGACCCAGTACTTC
CASSIDSQETQYF
>TRBJ2-2|.|TRBV18|TRBD1
TGTGCCAGCTCACCCTGGGACAGCTACACCGGGGAGCTGTTTTTT
CASSPWDSYTGELFF
>TRBJ1-1|.|TRBV18|.
TGTGCCAGCTCACCACTCAGGAACACTGAAGCTTTCTTT
CASSPLRNTEAFF
>TRBJ2-6|once|TRBV4-1|.
TGCGCCAGCAGCCAGTCCTCAAGAACTGGGGCCAACGTCCTGACTTTC
CASSQSSRTGANVLTF
>TRBJ1-1|.|TRBV7-9|TRBD1
TGTGCCAGCAGCGTTAGGACAGGGAACACTGAAGCTTTCTTT
CASSVRTGNTEAFF
>TRBJ2-4|.|TRBV10-2|TRBD1
TGCGCCAGCAGGGGTGCAGGGGGAACCAAAAACATTCAGTACTTC
CASRGAGGTKNIQYF
>TRBJ2-7|.|TRBV19|TRBD2
TGTGCCAGTAGTATAGATCCTTGGGGAGGGACGAACGAGCAGTACTTC
CASSIDPWGGTNEQYF
>TRBJ2-7|few|TRBV10-3|.
TGTGCCATCAGTGCGGACACCACCTACGAGCAGTACTTC
CAISADTTYEQYF
>TRBJ1-1|.|TRBV19|.
TGTGCCAGTAGTATGAACACTGAAGCTTTCTTT
CASSMNTEAFF
>TRBJ2-1|.|TRBV5-4|TRBD2
TGTGCCAGCAGTCCGGGACTAGCGGGGATGGGCGATGAGCAGTTCTTC
CASSPGLAGMGDEQFF
>TRBJ1-5|once|TRBV30|.
TGTGCCTGGAGTGGCAGGGAAGTCAGTCAGCCCCAGCATTTT
CAWSGREVSQPQHF
>TRBJ1-1|.|TRBV7-3|.
TGTGCCAGCAGCTTTAGGGGAAACACTGAAGCTTTCTTT
CASSFRGNTEAFF
>TRBJ1-1|.|TRBV29-1|.
TGCACGGCACGGTCCTTGAACACTGAAGCTTTCTTT
CTARSLNTEAFF
>TRBJ2-7|.|TRBV9|TRBD1
TGTGCCAGCAGCGTAGGGACAGGAACCTACGAGCAGTACTTC
CASSVGTGTYEQYF
>TRBJ1-6|.|TRBV6-5|.
TGTGCCAGCACGAGCCAATGGGATTCACCCCTCCACTTT
CASTSQWDSPLHF
>TRBJ2-3|.|TRBV7-9|.
TGTGCCAGCAGCCTTGGGACCCGCACAGATACGCAGTATTTT
CASSLGTRTDTQYF
>TRBJ1-1|few|TRBV5-6|.
TGTGCCAGCAGCTTCGGAGACAACTCGAACACTGAAGCTTTCTTT
CASSFGDNSNTEAFF
>TRBJ1-1|once|TRBV3-1/TRBV3-2|.
TGTGCCAGCAGCCCGGACACGGGGGTTGGTACTGAAGCTTTCTTT
CASSPDTGVGTEAFF
>TRBJ2-7|.|TRBV11-2|TRBD1
TGTGCCAGCAGCTTATCCCGGACAGGGACCTACGAGCAGTACTTC
CASSLSRTGTYEQYF
>TRBJ1-3|once|TRBV28|TRBD1
TGTGCCAGCAGTTGGACAGGCTCTGGAAACACCATATATTTT
CASSWTGSGNTIYF
>TRBJ1-2|.|TRBV27|.
TGTGCCAGCAGTTGGAGTCCCGCTGGAAAGGGAGGCTATGGCTACACCTTC
CASSWSPAGKGGYGYTF
>TRBJ1-6|.|TRBV27|.
TGTGCCAGCAGTTTACAAGCGTACAGTTCTAATTCACCCCTCCACTTT
CASSLQAYSSNSPLHF
>TRBJ1-1|.|TRBV3-1/TRBV3-2|TRBD1
TGTGCCAGCAGCCAGCGGACAGGGGGTAGTGAAGCTTTCTTT
CASSQRTGGSEAFF
>TRBJ2-1|.|TRBV9|TRBD1
TGTGCCAGCAGCGTCTGGGACAGGGGGGGAAGTGAGCAGTTCTTC
CASSVWDRGGSEQFF
>TRBJ1-3|.|TRBV28|TRBD1
TGTGCCAGCACAACCTTAACAGGGGAAAGAAACACCATATATTTT
CASTTLTGERNTIYF
>TRBJ2-7|.|TRBV6-1|.
TGTGCCAGCAGTGAAGGGGCGGAAAACGAGCAGTACTTC
CASSEGAENEQYF
>TRBJ2-5|.|TRBV28|.
TGTGCCAGCAACCAGGGACCGGGAAGAGGAGGAGAGACCCAGTACTTC
CASNQGPGRGGETQYF
>TRBJ2-4|.|TRBV2|TRBD1
TGTGCCAGCAACAGGGGAGCCAAAAACATTCAGTACTTC
CASNRGAKNIQYF
>TRBJ1-6|.|TRBV4-1|.
TGCGCCAGCAGCCAAGATCCGGGTCAACCTAATTCACCTCTCCACTTT
CASSQDPGQPNSPLHF
>TRBJ2-1|.|TRBV29-1|.
TGCAGCGTTAATCTACAGGGAAACCCCTACAATGAGCAGTTCTTC
CSVNLQGNPYNEQFF
>TRBJ2-1|.|TRBV6-1|TRBD2
TGTGCCAGCAGTGGGGGACTAGCGGGAGCTTTCTCCTACAATGAGCAGTTCTTC
CASSGGLAGAFSYNEQFF
>TRBJ2-7|.|TRBV2|TRBD2
TGTGCCAGCAATCTAGGACTAGCGGGAGGGCTGAAGTACTTC
CASNLGLAGGLKYF
>TRBJ2-1|.|TRBV12-3/TRBV12-4|.
TGTGCCAGCAGTTTCAGAAAAGAGCAGTTCTTC
CASSFRKEQFF
>TRBJ1-2|.|TRBV12-3/TRBV12-4|.
TGTGCCAGCAGTAGGGGAGAGGTAAGCGCCTCCACCTTC
CASSRGEVSASTF
>TRBJ2-2|.|TRBV19|.
TGTGCCAGTAGTCTCCAGCCGACACGGGCAACCGGGGAGCTGTTTTTT
CASSLQPTRATGELFF
>TRBJ2-7|.|TRBV20-1|TRBD2
TGCAGTGCTAGTCGTGAGTTTAGCGGGAGTATCTACGAGCAGTACTTC
CSASREFSGSIYEQYF
>TRBJ2-3|.|TRBV19|.
TGTGCCAGTAGTATGGGACAATCAGATACGCAGTATTTT
CASSMGQSDTQYF
>TRBJ2-2|.|TRBV3-1/TRBV3-2|.
TGTGCCAGCAGCCAAGACGGTGGCACCGGGGAGCTGTTTTTT
CASSQDGGTGELFF